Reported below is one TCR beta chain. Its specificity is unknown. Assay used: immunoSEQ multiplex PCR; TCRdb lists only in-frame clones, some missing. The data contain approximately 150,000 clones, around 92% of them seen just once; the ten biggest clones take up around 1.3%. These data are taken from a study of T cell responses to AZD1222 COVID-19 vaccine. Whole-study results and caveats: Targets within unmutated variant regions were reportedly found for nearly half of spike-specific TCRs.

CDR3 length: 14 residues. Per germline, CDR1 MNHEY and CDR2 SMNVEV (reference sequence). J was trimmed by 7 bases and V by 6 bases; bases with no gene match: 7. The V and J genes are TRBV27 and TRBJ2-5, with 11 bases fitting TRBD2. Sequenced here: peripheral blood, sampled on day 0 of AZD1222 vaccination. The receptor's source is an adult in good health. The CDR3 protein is CASRETGTSGTQYF. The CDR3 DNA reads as TGTGCCAGCAGGGAAACCGGGACTAGCGGGACCCAGTACTTC.